Detailed here is one T cell receptor beta chain. The data stem from a study of T cell responses to AZD1222 COVID-19 vaccine. Germline loops: CDR1 SSHAT, CDR2 FNYEAQ (reference sequence). After removal of 5 bases from V and 3 bases from J, the junction contained 8 bases not matched to a gene. This CDR3 has 15 residues. The data were produced by immunoSEQ multiplex PCR, yet TCRdb's version contains in-frame clones alone and is incomplete. This sample has some 120,000 clones, with 88% found just once. This TCR derives from an adult in good health. The sequenced sample was peripheral blood, obtained on day 0 of AZD1222 vaccination. The V call is TRBV7-7, the J call TRBJ2-7; the match to TRBD1 covers 9 bases. As DNA, the CDR3 is TGTGCCAGCAGCCGGGACAGGGCCCACTTCTACGAGCAGTACTTC. It specifies CASSRDRAHFYEQYF. Supplemented by reference TRBV7-7 and TRBJ2-7, the full variable domain reads GAGVSQSPRYKVTKRGQDVTLRCDPISSHATLYWYQQALGQGPEFLTYFNYEAQPDKSGLPSDRFSAERPEGSISTLTIQRTEQRDSAMYRCASSRDRAHFYEQYFGPGTRLTVT.